The 19 T cell receptor beta chains given below trace back to one sample, sequenced in a study of shared clonotypes between healthy human individuals. Sequencing was performed with immunoSEQ multiplex PCR; in TCRdb, only in-frame clones are kept and a portion is missing. The sample has 2.3 million or so clones, more than 85% seen once. Sequencing used naive CD4+ T cells from PBMCs. Subset: CD45RA+ positively selected. The source of these receptors is a man in his late teens or twenties in good health. Some clones in this sample may be carry-over from other donors' samples.

The chain employs TRBV19 and TRBJ2-1; 10 nucleotides agree with TRBD2. The CDR3 has 15 residues. J was trimmed by 9 bases and V by 1 base; bases with no gene match: 6. Germline CDR1 reads LNHDA; CDR2 reads SQIVND (reference sequence). CDR3 amino acids: CASSIVGTSVGEQFF. DNA of the CDR3: TGTGCCAGTAGTATAGTTGGGACTAGCGTCGGTGAGCAGTTCTTC.

This clone appeared once. The chain links TRBV7-3 to TRBJ2-1; 10 bases map to TRBD2. The CDR3 is 16 amino acids. The V gene end was trimmed by 6 bases and the J gene end by 7 bases; junction bases not matched to a gene: 12. Germline CDR1 SGHTA, CDR2 FQGTGA. The CDR3: CASSRSGRASGNEQFF. CDR3 coding DNA: TGTGCCAGCAGTCGCAGCGGGAGGGCAAGCGGGAATGAGCAGTTCTTC.

The CDR3, as DNA: TGTGCCACCAGCAGAGATACAGGGCGCTATGAGCAGTTCTTC. Protein product: CATSRDTGRYEQFF. The chain couples TRBV15 to TRBJ2-1, with D possibly TRBD1 on 6 matching bases. In germline, CDR1 is LNHNV, CDR2 YYDKDF (reference sequence). Deletions cut 0 bases from V and 8 bases from J, with 11 bases between. The CDR3 totals 14 residues.

Comments on this clone: The sample has other DNA sequences that encode this CDR3 too. V usage is TRBV5-1 and J usage is TRBJ1-3; 7 bases fit TRBD1. With V trimmed by 4 bases and J by 0 bases, 4 bases remained unmatched. The germline V gene has CDR1 SGHRS and CDR2 YFSETQ. This CDR3 has 15 amino acids. CDR3 bases: TGCGCCAGCAGCCTGGGGACAGCCTCTGGAAACACCATATATTTT. Its protein is CASSLGTASGNTIYF.

The rearrangement links TRBV19 to TRBJ2-1; 8 bases agree with TRBD2. J was trimmed by 12 bases and V by 8 bases; bases with no gene match: 6. This CDR3 comprises 11 residues. CDR1 LNHDA and CDR2 SQIVND come from the germline V gene (reference sequence). CDR3 DNA sequence: TGTGCCAGTCAATCCGGGGGGGTGCAGTTCTTC. As protein: CASQSGGVQFF.

This clone is a singleton in its sample. The V and J genes are TRBV2 and TRBJ2-3, with D uncertain. Germline V gene lookup returns CDR1 SNHLY and CDR2 FYNNEI. The length of the CDR3 is 11 residues. CDR3 region: CAETGNPGQYF. CDR3 DNA: TGTGCAGAGACTGGGAATCCCGGGCAGTATTTT.

In its sample, this clone was seen once. The J gene is TRBJ2-3, the V gene TRBV6-1; TRBD1 matches 9 bases. Germline V CDR1 and CDR2: MNHNS, SASEGT. V was clipped by 6 bases and J by 4 bases; unmatched bases: 5. The CDR3 loop spans 14 amino acids. CDR3 amino acids: CASSLRDRADTQYF. The CDR3 region has the DNA TGTGCCAGCAGCCTCCGGGACAGGGCAGATACGCAGTATTTT.

The chain is built from TRBV5-5 and TRBJ1-2; D call uncertain. CDR3 length equals 15 residues. In germline, CDR1 is SGHKS, CDR2 YYEKEE (reference sequence). Trimming shortened V by 0 bases and J by 6 bases, and 15 bases separated the two germline ends. The CDR3 protein is CASSLVWDRPDGYTF. CDR3 DNA: TGTGCCAGCAGCTTGGTATGGGATCGGCCTGATGGCTACACCTTC. The full variable domain, completed using reference TRBV5-5 and TRBJ1-2, is DAGVTQSPTHLIKTRGQQVTLRCSPISGHKSVSWYQQVLGQGPQFIFQYYEKEERGRGNFPDRFSARQFPNYSSELNVNALLLGDSALYLCASSLVWDRPDGYTFGSGTRLTVV.

This sequence joins TRBV7-2 and TRBJ2-2; 9 bases align to TRBD2. The CDR3 spans 15 residues. Looked up from germline, CDR1 is SGHTA and CDR2 is FQGNSA. V was clipped by 0 bases and J by 8 bases; unmatched bases: 4. The CDR3 loop is CASSLAASGMGELFF. DNA for the CDR3: TGTGCCAGCAGCTTAGCGGCTAGCGGGATGGGGGAGCTGTTTTTT.

The chain uses TRBV28 and TRBJ1-1, with 11 bases fitting TRBD1. There are 16 residues in the CDR3. The germline gives CDR1 MDHEN, CDR2 SYDVKM. V trimming: 8 bases; J trimming: 3 bases; junction bases outside the gene matches: 11. Here the CDR3 reads CASGGTGGEFYTEAFF. CDR3 bases: TGTGCCAGCGGAGGGACAGGGGGGGAATTTTACACTGAAGCTTTCTTT.

The V and J genes are TRBV7-3 and TRBJ2-1; weak D call: TRBD1 (5 bases). The V gene's germline CDR1 is SGHTA and CDR2 FQGTGA. Deletions cut 2 bases from V and 0 bases from J, with 17 bases between. The CDR3 has 18 residues. In DNA, the CDR3 is TGTGCCAGCAGCTTATCCATGGGGCCGATGAGCTCCTACAATGAGCAGTTCTTC. This gives the protein CASSLSMGPMSSYNEQFF.

Comment on this clone: Other DNA sequences from this sample encode an identical CDR3 as well. CDR3 bases: TGCGCCAGCAGCCATCCTCGGGGGGAGCAGTACTTC. Protein product: CASSHPRGEQYF. The genes are TRBV4-1 and TRBJ2-7; TRBD2 is a possible D gene (6 bases). Germline V gene data show CDR1 as MGHRA and CDR2 as YSYEKL. The CDR3 is 12 residues long. Trimming removed 3 bases at V and 7 bases at J, with 10 bases between.

The chain employs TRBV25-1 and TRBJ1-1, with D tentatively TRBD1 (5 bases). V shed 9 bases and J shed 0 bases, with 14 bases lying between them. The germline gives CDR1 MGHDK, CDR2 SYGVNS. The CDR3 length is 14 residues. CDR3 region: CASQGSRLNTEAFF. The CDR3 coding sequence is TGTGCCAGTCAGGGTTCTCGACTGAACACTGAAGCTTTCTTT. The variable domain in full, completed from reference TRBV25-1 and TRBJ1-1, reads EADIYQTPRYLVIGTGKKITLECSQTMGHDKMYWYQQDPGMELHLIHYSYGVNSTEKGDLSSESTVSRIRTEHFPLTLESARPSHTSQYLCASQGSRLNTEAFFGQGTRLTVV.

The chain is built from TRBV28 and TRBJ1-4; D is ambiguous. CDR3 length equals 14 residues. Germline loops: CDR1 MDHEN, CDR2 SYDVKM. V was trimmed by 7 bases and J by 0 bases, leaving 9 bases between them. The CDR3 DNA reads as TGTGCCAGCAATCTAGACTCAACTAATGAAAAACTGTTTTTT. It encodes CASNLDSTNEKLFF. Full variable domain (missing parts from reference TRBV28 and TRBJ1-4): DVKVTQSSRYLVKRTGEKVFLECVQDMDHENMFWYRQDPGLGLRLIYFSYDVKMKEKGDIPEGYSVSREKKERFSLILESASTNQTSMYLCASNLDSTNEKLFFGSGTQLSVL.

The J gene is TRBJ2-5, the V gene TRBV19; 8 bases agree with TRBD2. CDR3 length: 16 amino acids. V shed 5 bases and J 2 bases; nucleotides not matched to a gene: 10. Per the germline V gene, CDR1 is LNHDA and CDR2 is SQIVND (reference sequence). CDR3 protein: CASSDPGGARQETQYF. The DNA for the CDR3 is TGTGCCAGTAGTGACCCCGGGGGGGCGCGACAAGAGACCCAGTACTTC.

The chain uses TRBV2 and TRBJ1-5; D is unresolved. Trimming removed 3 bases at V and 0 bases at J, with 12 bases between. The CDR3 spans 16 residues. Germline assignment: CDR1 SNHLY and CDR2 FYNNEI. The CDR3 region has the DNA TGTGCCAGCAGTGATCTACAGAGAAATAGCAATCAGCCCCAGCATTTT. Translating gives CASSDLQRNSNQPQHF.

This chain links TRBV27 with TRBJ2-5; no clear D gene. The CDR3 extends over 14 amino acids. Trimming cost V 1 base and J 1 base, with 7 bases left between them. CDR1 is MNHEY and CDR2 is SMNVEV in the germline V gene (reference sequence). The CDR3 reads CASSLWYGQETQYF. CDR3 nucleotides: TGTGCCAGCAGTTTATGGTATGGCCAAGAGACCCAGTACTTC.

This chain uses TRBV9 with TRBJ2-3; D is ambiguous. The CDR3 loop spans 15 amino acids. V lost 3 bases, J lost 2 bases, and 13 bases lay in between. Per germline, CDR1 SGDLS and CDR2 YYNGEE. DNA of the CDR3: TGTGCCAGCAGCGACGCAGTTAACCCCACAGATACGCAGTATTTT. Protein sequence: CASSDAVNPTDTQYF. The entire variable domain, with the rest obtained from reference TRBV9 and TRBJ2-3, is as follows: DSGVTQTPKHLITATGQRVTLRCSPRSGDLSVYWYQQSLDQGLQFLIQYYNGEERAKGNILERFSAQQFPDLHSELNLSSLELGDSALYFCASSDAVNPTDTQYFGPGTRLTVL.

The genes are TRBV11-2 and TRBJ2-7; D not resolved. Germline V gene sequence: CDR1 SGHAT, CDR2 FQNNGV. With 4 bases removed from V and 0 bases from J, the gap between germline ends came to 10 bases. This CDR3 has 14 amino acids. This CDR3 reads CASSWSRLSYEQYF. CDR3 nucleotide sequence: TGTGCCAGCAGCTGGTCTAGGCTCTCCTACGAGCAGTACTTC. Full variable domain (rest looked up from reference TRBV11-2 and TRBJ2-7): EAGVAQSPRYKIIEKRQSVAFWCNPISGHATLYWYQQILGQGPKLLIQFQNNGVVDDSQLPKDRFSAERLKGVDSTLKIQPAKLEDSAVYLCASSWSRLSYEQYFGPGTRLTVT.